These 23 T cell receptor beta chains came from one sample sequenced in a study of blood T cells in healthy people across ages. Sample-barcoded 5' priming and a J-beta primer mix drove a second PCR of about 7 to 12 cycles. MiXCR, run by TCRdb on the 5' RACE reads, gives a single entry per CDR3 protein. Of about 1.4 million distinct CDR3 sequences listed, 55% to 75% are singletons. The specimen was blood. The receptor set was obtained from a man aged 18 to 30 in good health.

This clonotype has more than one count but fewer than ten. The CDR3 here is CASSSTSGTSYEQYF. CDR3 in DNA: TGTGCCAGCAGTTCGACTAGCGGGACCTCCTACGAGCAGTACTTC. The chain joins TRBV12-3 or TRBV12-4 to TRBJ2-7; TRBD2 aligns across 11 bases. The CDR3 has 15 amino acids. The V gene end was trimmed by 4 bases and the J gene end by 0 bases; junction bases not matched to a gene: 2.

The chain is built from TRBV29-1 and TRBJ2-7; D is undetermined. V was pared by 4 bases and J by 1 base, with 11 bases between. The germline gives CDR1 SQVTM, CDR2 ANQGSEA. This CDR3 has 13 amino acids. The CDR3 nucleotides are TGCAGCGTTGCTTGGGGAACTTCCTACGAGCAGTACTTC. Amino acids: CSVAWGTSYEQYF.

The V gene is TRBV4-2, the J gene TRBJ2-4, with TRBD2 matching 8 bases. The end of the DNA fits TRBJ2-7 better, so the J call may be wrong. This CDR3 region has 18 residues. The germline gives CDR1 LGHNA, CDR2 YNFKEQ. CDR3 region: CASSQGREVAGGYHEQYF. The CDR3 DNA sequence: TGTGCCAGCAGCCAAGGCAGGGAAGTGGCGGGAGGTTACCACGAGCAGTACTTC.

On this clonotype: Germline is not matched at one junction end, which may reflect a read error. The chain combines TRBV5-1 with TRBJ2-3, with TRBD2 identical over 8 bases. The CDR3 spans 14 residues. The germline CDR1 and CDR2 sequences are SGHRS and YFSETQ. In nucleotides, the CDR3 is TGTGCCAGCAGCTTAGAGGCGGGAGGAGATACGCAGTATTTT. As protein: CASSLEAGGDTQYF.

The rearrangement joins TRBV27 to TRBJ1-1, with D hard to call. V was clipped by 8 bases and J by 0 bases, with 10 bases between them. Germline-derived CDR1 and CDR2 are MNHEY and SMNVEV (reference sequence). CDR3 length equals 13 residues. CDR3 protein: CASRPGMNTEAFF. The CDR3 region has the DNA TGTGCCAGCCGCCCTGGAATGAACACTGAAGCTTTCTTT.

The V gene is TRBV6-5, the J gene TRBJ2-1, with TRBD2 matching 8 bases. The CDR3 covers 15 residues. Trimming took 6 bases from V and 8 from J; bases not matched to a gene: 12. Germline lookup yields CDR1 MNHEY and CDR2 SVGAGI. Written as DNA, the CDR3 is TGTGCCAGCAGATTCAGCGGGAGCGGGTGGGATGAGCAGTTCTTC. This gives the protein CASRFSGSGWDEQFF.

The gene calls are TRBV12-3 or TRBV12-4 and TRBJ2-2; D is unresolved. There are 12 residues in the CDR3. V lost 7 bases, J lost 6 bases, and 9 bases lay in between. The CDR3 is CASISRPGELFF. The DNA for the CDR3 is TGTGCCAGCATCTCGCGCCCCGGGGAGCTGTTTTTT.

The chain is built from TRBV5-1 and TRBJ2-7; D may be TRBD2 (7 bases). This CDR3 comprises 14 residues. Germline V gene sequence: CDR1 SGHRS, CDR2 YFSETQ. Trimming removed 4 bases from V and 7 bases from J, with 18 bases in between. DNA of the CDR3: TGCGCCAGCAGCCCGGGGGGCCTTCTCGGGGAGCAGTACTTC. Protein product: CASSPGGLLGEQYF.

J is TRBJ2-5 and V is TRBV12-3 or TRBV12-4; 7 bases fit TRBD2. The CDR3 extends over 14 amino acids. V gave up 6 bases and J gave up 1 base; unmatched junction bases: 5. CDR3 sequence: CASRGGVSQETQYF. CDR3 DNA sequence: TGTGCCAGCAGGGGGGGGGTATCCCAAGAGACCCAGTACTTC.

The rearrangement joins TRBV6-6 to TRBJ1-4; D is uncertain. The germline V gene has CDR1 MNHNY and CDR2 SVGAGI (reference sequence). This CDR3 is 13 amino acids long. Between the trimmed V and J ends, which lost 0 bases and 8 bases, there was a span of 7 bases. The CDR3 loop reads CASSYSAGEKLFF. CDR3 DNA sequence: TGTGCCAGCAGTTACTCGGCGGGCGAAAAACTGTTTTTT.

CDR3: CASSYTYPPVRGEFF. The CDR3 nucleotides read TGTGCCAGCAGTTATACATATCCACCTGTAAGGGGAGAGTTCTTC. This chain joins TRBV25-1 and TRBJ2-1; D may correspond to TRBD1 or TRBD2 (5 bases each). CDR1 is MGHDK, CDR2 SYGVNS, per germline. The CDR3 length is 15 residues. V was cut by 5 bases and J by 14 bases, with 25 bases left in between.

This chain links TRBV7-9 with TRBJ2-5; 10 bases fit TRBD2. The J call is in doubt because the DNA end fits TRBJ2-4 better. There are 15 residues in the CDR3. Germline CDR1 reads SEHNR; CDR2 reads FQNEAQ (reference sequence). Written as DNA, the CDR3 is TGTGCCAGCAGCTTAGTTCTAGCGGGAGTATCCATTCAGTACTTC. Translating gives CASSLVLAGVSIQYF.

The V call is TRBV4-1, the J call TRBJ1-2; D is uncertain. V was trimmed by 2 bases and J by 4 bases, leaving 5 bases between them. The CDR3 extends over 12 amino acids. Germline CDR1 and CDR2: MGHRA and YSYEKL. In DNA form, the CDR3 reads TGCGCCAGCAGCCAACATGGCTATGGCTACACCTTC. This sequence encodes CASSQHGYGYTF.

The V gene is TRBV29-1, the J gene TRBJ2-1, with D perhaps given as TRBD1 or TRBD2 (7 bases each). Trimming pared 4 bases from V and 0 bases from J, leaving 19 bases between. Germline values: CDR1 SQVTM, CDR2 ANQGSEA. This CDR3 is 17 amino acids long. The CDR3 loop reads CSVVSGGGASSYNEQFF. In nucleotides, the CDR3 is TGCAGCGTTGTGTCAGGGGGGGGGGCCAGCTCCTACAATGAGCAGTTCTTC.

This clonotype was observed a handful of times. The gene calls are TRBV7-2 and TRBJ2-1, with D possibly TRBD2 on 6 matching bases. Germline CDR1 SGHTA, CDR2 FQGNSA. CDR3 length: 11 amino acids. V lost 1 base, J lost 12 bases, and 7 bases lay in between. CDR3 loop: CASSLGRGQFF. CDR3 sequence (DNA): TGTGCCAGCAGCTTAGGGCGGGGGCAGTTCTTC. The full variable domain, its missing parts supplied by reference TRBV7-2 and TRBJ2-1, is GAGVSQSPSNKVTEKGKDVELRCDPISGHTALYWYRQSLGQGLEFLIYFQGNSAPDKSGLPSDRFSAERTGGSVSTLTIQRTQQEDSAVYLCASSLGRGQFFGPGTRLTVL.

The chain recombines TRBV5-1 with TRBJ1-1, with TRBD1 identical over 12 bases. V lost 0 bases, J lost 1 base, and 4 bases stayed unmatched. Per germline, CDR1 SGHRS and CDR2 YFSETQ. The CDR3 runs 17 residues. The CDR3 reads CASSLDGTGGRNTEAFF. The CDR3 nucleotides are TGCGCCAGCAGCTTGGATGGGACAGGGGGCCGGAACACTGAAGCTTTCTTT.

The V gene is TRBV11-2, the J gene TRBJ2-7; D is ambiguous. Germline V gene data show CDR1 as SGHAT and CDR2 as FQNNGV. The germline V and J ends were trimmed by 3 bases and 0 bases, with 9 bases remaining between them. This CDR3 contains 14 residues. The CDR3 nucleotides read TGTGCCAGCAGCTTGGACCCGCTCTCCTACGAGCAGTACTTC. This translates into CASSLDPLSYEQYF. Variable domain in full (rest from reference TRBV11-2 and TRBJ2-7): EAGVAQSPRYKIIEKRQSVAFWCNPISGHATLYWYQQILGQGPKLLIQFQNNGVVDDSQLPKDRFSAERLKGVDSTLKIQPAKLEDSAVYLCASSLDPLSYEQYFGPGTRLTVT.

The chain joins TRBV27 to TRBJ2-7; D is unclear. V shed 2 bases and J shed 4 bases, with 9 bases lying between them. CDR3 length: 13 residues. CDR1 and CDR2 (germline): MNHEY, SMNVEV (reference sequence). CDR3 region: CASSLKDGYEQYF. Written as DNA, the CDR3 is TGTGCCAGCAGTTTAAAGGACGGGTACGAGCAGTACTTC.

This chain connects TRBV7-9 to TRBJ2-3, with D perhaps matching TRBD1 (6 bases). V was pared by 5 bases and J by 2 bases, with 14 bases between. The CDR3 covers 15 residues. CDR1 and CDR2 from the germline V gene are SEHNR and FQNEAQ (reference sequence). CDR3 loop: CASSLPRGLTDTQYF. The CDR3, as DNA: TGTGCCAGCAGCCTTCCCAGGGGCCTCACAGATACGCAGTATTTT.

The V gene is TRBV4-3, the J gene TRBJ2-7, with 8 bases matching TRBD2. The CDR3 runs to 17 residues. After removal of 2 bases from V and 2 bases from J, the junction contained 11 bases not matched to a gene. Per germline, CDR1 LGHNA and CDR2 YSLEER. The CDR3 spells CASSQMLVRGAPYEQYF. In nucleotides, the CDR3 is TGCGCCAGCAGCCAAATGTTGGTGCGGGGGGCCCCCTACGAGCAGTACTTC.

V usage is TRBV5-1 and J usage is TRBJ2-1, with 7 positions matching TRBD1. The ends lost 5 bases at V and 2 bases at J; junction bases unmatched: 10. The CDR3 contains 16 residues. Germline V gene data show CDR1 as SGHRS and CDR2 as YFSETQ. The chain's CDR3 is CASSPAGTETYNEQFF. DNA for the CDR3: TGCGCCAGCAGTCCTGCCGGGACAGAGACCTACAATGAGCAGTTCTTC.

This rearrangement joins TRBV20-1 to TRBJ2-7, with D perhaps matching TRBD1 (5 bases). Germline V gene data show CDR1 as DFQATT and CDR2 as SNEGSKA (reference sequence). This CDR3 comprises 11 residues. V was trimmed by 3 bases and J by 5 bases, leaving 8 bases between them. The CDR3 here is CSARDINEQYF. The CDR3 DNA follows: TGCAGTGCTAGGGACATCAACGAGCAGTACTTC.

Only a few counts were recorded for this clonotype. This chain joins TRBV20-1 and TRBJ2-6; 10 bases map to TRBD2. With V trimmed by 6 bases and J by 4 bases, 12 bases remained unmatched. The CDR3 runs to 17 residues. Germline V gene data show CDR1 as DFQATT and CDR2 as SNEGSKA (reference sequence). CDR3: CSARTLAGVSGANVLTF. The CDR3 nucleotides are TGCAGTGCCCGAACCCTAGCGGGAGTCTCCGGGGCCAACGTCCTGACTTTC.